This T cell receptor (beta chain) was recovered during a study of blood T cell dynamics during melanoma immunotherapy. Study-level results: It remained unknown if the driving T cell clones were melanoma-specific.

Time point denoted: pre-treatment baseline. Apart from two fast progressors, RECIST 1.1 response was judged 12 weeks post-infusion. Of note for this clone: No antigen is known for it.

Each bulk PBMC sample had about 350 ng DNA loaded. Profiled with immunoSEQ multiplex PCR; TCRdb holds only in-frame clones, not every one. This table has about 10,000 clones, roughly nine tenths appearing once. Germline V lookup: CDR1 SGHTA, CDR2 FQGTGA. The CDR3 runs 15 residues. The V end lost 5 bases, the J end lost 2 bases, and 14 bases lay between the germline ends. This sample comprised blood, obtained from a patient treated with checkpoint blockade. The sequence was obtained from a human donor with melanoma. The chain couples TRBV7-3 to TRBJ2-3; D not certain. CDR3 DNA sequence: TGTGCCAGCAGCCAGGACGGAAACCCCACAGATACGCAGTATTTT. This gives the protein CASSQDGNPTDTQYF.